This paragraph reports one T cell receptor (beta chain). The sample is drawn from a study of blood T cell repertoires in COVID-19. Across the whole study: Some COVID-19 samples were acute and others convalescent; all came from the United States, Italy and Spain. In each case, the material was cDNA or gDNA derived from T cells, B-cell-depleted T cells, or PBMCs.

The CDR3 is 15 amino acids. J was trimmed by 2 bases and V by 3 bases; bases with no gene match: 7. The germline V gene encodes CDR1 SGDLS and CDR2 YYNGEE. Sequenced by immunoSEQ multiplex PCR; TCRdb stores in-frame clones only, minus some. This sample has over 200,000 clones, with just over 85% found just once. The chain uses TRBV9 and TRBJ2-7; 8 bases align to TRBD1. The origin of this receptor is a young man who had recovered from COVID-19. The specimen sequenced was peripheral blood. The CDR3 DNA sequence: TGTGCCAGCAGCGGGACCCGGGACAGGACCTACGAGCAGTACTTC. It yields the protein CASSGTRDRTYEQYF.